The rows below give T cell receptor beta chains drawn from one sample of a study of early T cells in non-severe SARS-CoV-2 infection. TCRdb independently ran MiXCR on the 5' RACE reads; one entry per CDR3 protein. The sample yields roughly 40,000 distinct CDR3 sequences, 12% seen once. Sample: whole blood. The receptors derive from an adult who was a healthcare worker with PCR-confirmed SARS-CoV-2 infection or an uninfected control (not recorded which). Both conserved end residues are part of each CDR3. Fields, in order: J gene, V gene, clone size, D gene, CDR3 DNA, CDR3 protein. D genes are given only for firm matches. Expanded clones get a size class; other rows say once, few or many, or leave the size out.

J: TRBJ1-2; V: TRBV7-8; size: many; D: .; DNA: TGTGCCAGCAGCTTAGCAGGGGGGTATGGCTACACCTTC; CDR3: CASSLAGGYGYTF
J: TRBJ2-7; V: TRBV29-1; size: many; D: .; DNA: TGCAGCGTTGAAAACTTTTTCTACGAGCAGTACTTC; CDR3: CSVENFFYEQYF
J: TRBJ2-3; V: TRBV5-6; size: many; D: .; DNA: TGTGCCAGCAGCCCGGGTCCATATACGCAGTATTTT; CDR3: CASSPGPYTQYF
J: TRBJ2-3; V: TRBV10-2; size: few; D: .; DNA: TGCGCCAGCAGTGAGGGTAGTCTGAGGGATACGCAGTATTTT; CDR3: CASSEGSLRDTQYF
J: TRBJ2-3; V: TRBV12-3/TRBV12-4; size: many; D: .; DNA: TGTGCCAGCAACCCGTCTGGGGCCCCCACAGATACGCAGTATTTT; CDR3: CASNPSGAPTDTQYF
J: TRBJ2-7; V: TRBV28; size: few; D: .; DNA: TGTGCCAGCATAGGCAGTGCCTACGAGCAGTACTTC; CDR3: CASIGSAYEQYF
J: TRBJ1-6; V: TRBV20-1; size: many; D: .; DNA: TGCAGTGCTTGGGGGGGGGCCGGCATGGATTCACCCCTCCACTTT; CDR3: CSAWGGAGMDSPLHF
J: TRBJ2-1; V: TRBV11-1; size: few; D: TRBD2; DNA: TGTGCCAGCAGCCCGGGGGGGCTGGGCCCCAATGAGCAGTTCTTC; CDR3: CASSPGGLGPNEQFF
J: TRBJ2-3; V: TRBV29-1; size: many; D: .; DNA: TGCAGCGCTTGGAGTCCAGATACGCAGTATTTT; CDR3: CSAWSPDTQYF
J: TRBJ2-1; V: TRBV15; size: few; D: TRBD2; DNA: TGTGCCACCAGCAGGGCCGGGAGGAACAATGAGCAGTTCTTC; CDR3: CATSRAGRNNEQFF
J: TRBJ2-2; V: TRBV29-1; size: .; D: .; DNA: TGCAGCGTTCGGCACACCGGGGAGCTGTTTTTT; CDR3: CSVRHTGELFF
J: TRBJ2-7; V: TRBV27; size: .; D: .; DNA: TGTGCCAGCAGTTTGAACAGCAACTCCTACGAGCAGTACTTC; CDR3: CASSLNSNSYEQYF
J: TRBJ1-1; V: TRBV15; size: .; D: TRBD1; DNA: TGTGCCACCAGCAGAGATGACAGGGGAACTTTCTTT; CDR3: CATSRDDRGTFF
J: TRBJ1-2; V: TRBV20-1; size: .; D: .; DNA: TGCAGTGCTCCGTGGCAGGGAGGCTACACCTTC; CDR3: CSAPWQGGYTF
J: TRBJ2-7; V: TRBV6-2/TRBV6-3; size: few; D: .; DNA: TGTGCCAGCAGTTACGACGGGAGTGTATCCTACGAGCAGTACTTC; CDR3: CASSYDGSVSYEQYF
J: TRBJ2-3; V: TRBV4-1; size: few; D: TRBD1; DNA: TGCGCCAGCTGTCCCGGGACAGCGGGCACAGATACGCAGTATTTT; CDR3: CASCPGTAGTDTQYF
J: TRBJ2-1; V: TRBV11-2; size: few; D: .; DNA: TGTGCCAGCAGCTTACGTACAGCGACCTCCTACAATGAGCAGTTCTTC; CDR3: CASSLRTATSYNEQFF
J: TRBJ2-5; V: TRBV7-2; size: many; D: .; DNA: TGTGCCAGCAGCTTAGCGCGAAGAAAAGAGACCCAGTACTTC; CDR3: CASSLARRKETQYF
J: TRBJ1-5; V: TRBV4-1; size: many; D: .; DNA: TGCGCCAGCAGCCAAGATCAGGGACGCCAGCCCCAGCATTTT; CDR3: CASSQDQGRQPQHF
J: TRBJ1-2; V: TRBV5-6; size: many; D: .; DNA: TGTGCCAGCAGCTTGGTGGACAAGCCCTATGGCTACACCTTC; CDR3: CASSLVDKPYGYTF
J: TRBJ2-2; V: TRBV4-3; size: .; D: .; DNA: TGCGCCAGCAGCCAAGATCGGGACGGGATCAACACCGGGGAGCTGTTTTTT; CDR3: CASSQDRDGINTGELFF
J: TRBJ2-1; V: TRBV5-1; size: .; D: TRBD2; DNA: TGCGCCAGCAGCTTTTCGGGCGGGAGTGTTGCTGAGCAGTTCTTC; CDR3: CASSFSGGSVAEQFF
J: TRBJ2-7; V: TRBV7-2; size: .; D: TRBD2; DNA: TGTGCCAGCAGCACTAAGCGGGAGGCAACCTACGAGCAGTACTTC; CDR3: CASSTKREATYEQYF
J: TRBJ2-7; V: TRBV20-1; size: few; D: TRBD2; DNA: TGCAGTGCTTCTAGCGGGGCCTCCTACGAGCAGTACTTC; CDR3: CSASSGASYEQYF
J: TRBJ2-1; V: TRBV4-1; size: many; D: .; DNA: TGCGCCAGCAGCCAAGTCCCCCTGGGCAGGAACAATGAGCAGTTCTTC; CDR3: CASSQVPLGRNNEQFF
J: TRBJ1-2; V: TRBV19; size: few; D: .; DNA: TGTGCCAGTAGTCCGAAGCCCAACAGGCGTAACTATGGCTACACCTTC; CDR3: CASSPKPNRRNYGYTF
J: TRBJ2-7; V: TRBV6-6; size: many; D: .; DNA: TGTGCCAGCAAAGAGGGTGAGCAGTACTTC; CDR3: CASKEGEQYF
J: TRBJ1-5; V: TRBV12-3/TRBV12-4; size: few; D: TRBD1; DNA: TGTGCCAGCAGTTTAAACGGACAGGGTCGCCAGCCCCAGCATTTT; CDR3: CASSLNGQGRQPQHF
J: TRBJ2-2; V: TRBV14; size: medium-sized; D: .; DNA: TGTGCCAGCAGCCCCAGGGGAGGGACCGGGGAGCTGTTTTTT; CDR3: CASSPRGGTGELFF